This T cell receptor (beta chain) is from a study of blood T cell repertoires in COVID-19. Study-wide background: In each case, the material was cDNA or gDNA derived from T cells, B-cell-depleted T cells, or PBMCs.

The CDR3 is 18 residues long. The ends lost 7 bases at V and 0 bases at J; junction bases unmatched: 8. Per germline, CDR1 SEHNR and CDR2 FQNEAQ (reference sequence). The method was immunoSEQ multiplex PCR; TCRdb's version includes in-frame clones alone and lacks a portion of them. The sample carries approximately 240,000 clones, 75% to 85% recorded once. Sequences were obtained from peripheral blood. The origin of this receptor is a woman between 25 and 40 years old with COVID-19, enrolled during active disease. The chain links TRBV7-9 to TRBJ2-6, with TRBD1 identical over 11 bases. Here the CDR3 reads CASNSGTGGSSGANVLTF. The CDR3, as DNA: TGTGCCAGCAATTCCGGGACAGGGGGATCCTCTGGGGCCAACGTCCTGACTTTC.